This T cell receptor beta chain was profiled in a study of beta chain features in type 1 diabetes. At the level of the study: All of the samples together had 107,917,701 sorted cells examined.

The germline V gene encodes CDR1 LNHNV and CDR2 YYDKDF (reference sequence). The V end lost 2 bases, the J end lost 7 bases, and 12 bases lay between the germline ends. The CDR3 totals 13 residues. Isolated RNA was reverse transcribed in full, so expressed TCRB transcripts were sequenced. Assay: immunoSEQ multiplex PCR; the TCRdb copy retains only in-frame clones and omits some. Of some 330,000 clones listed, 10% to 15% are singletons. Findings and caveats of the study: Among all four CD4+ subsets, Type 1 diabetes patients had TCRB CDR3s that were moderately but significantly shorter.

A word on this clone: Its antigen is unknown.

J is TRBJ2-7 and V is TRBV15; maybe TRBD1 (6 bases). Sequencing was carried out using naive CD4+ T cells from blood. The sequence was collected from a young woman with type 1 diabetes. In nucleotides, the CDR3 is TGTGCCACCAGCAGACTCACAGGGTTTGAGCAGTACTTC. Translated, it gives CATSRLTGFEQYF. The full variable domain, in which reference TRBV15 and TRBJ2-7 provide the parts outside the CDR3, is DAMVIQNPRYQVTQFGKPVTLSCSQTLNHNVMYWYQQKSSQAPKLLFHYYDKDFNNEADTPDNFQSRRPNTSFCFLDIRSPGLGDTAMYLCATSRLTGFEQYFGPGTRLTVT.